Listed below are T cell receptor beta chains from one sample, sequenced in a study of Ad26.COV2.S vaccination and SARS-CoV-2 variants. The assay was immunoSEQ multiplex PCR, and TCRdb's table has in-frame clones only and misses some. The data hold a few hundred thousand clones, with roughly four fifths observed a single time. Sequenced material: peripheral blood, taken in a trial of Ad26.COV2.S vaccine versus placebo. All receptors derive from a person between 18 and 65 years old who received the Ad26.COV2.S COVID-19 vaccine or a placebo. The CDR3 runs from the conserved cysteine through the conserved F or W. Each record gives: clone size, D gene, CDR3 length, V gene, J gene, CDR3 protein, CDR3 DNA. A D gene is named only where the DNA matches it firmly. Clone size, where shown, is once, few, many, or a class for clones that have expanded.

>NA|NA|13|TRBV9|TRBJ2-7
CASSDPPNYEQYF
TGTGCCAGCAGCGATCCACCTAACTACGAGCAGTACTTC
>NA|TRBD2|13|TRBV30|TRBJ2-1
CAWSLSAGAEQFF
TGTGCCTGGAGTCTTTCAGCGGGAGCTGAGCAGTTCTTC
>NA|NA|13|TRBV5-1|TRBJ1-4
CASSADISEKLFF
TGCGCCAGCAGCGCGGACATAAGTGAAAAACTGTTTTTT
>NA|NA|13|TRBV7-2|TRBJ1-2
CASSLQGSYGYTF
TGTGCCAGCAGCTTACAGGGGTCCTATGGCTACACCTTC
>once|TRBD1|14|TRBV5-4|TRBJ1-3
CASSSAGGANTIYF
TGTGCCAGCAGCTCCGCAGGGGGCGCAAACACCATATATTTT
>NA|TRBD2|14|TRBV11-3|TRBJ2-1
CASSLRAGLSEQFF
TGTGCCAGCAGCTTACGAGCGGGGCTGTCTGAGCAGTTCTTC
>NA|NA|12|TRBV19|TRBJ2-1
CASHTGGGEQFF
TGTGCCAGTCACACCGGGGGTGGTGAGCAGTTCTTC
>NA|NA|11|TRBV6-6|TRBJ1-2
CASSTGDGYTF
TGTGCCAGCAGTACGGGGGATGGCTACACCTTC
>NA|NA|13|TRBV5-1|TRBJ1-2
CASMATPDYGYTF
TGCGCCAGCATGGCAACGCCGGACTATGGCTACACCTTC
>NA|NA|10|TRBV12-3/TRBV12-4|TRBJ1-2
CASSLDRAGF
TGTGCCAGCAGTTTAGATCGGGCCGGTTTC
>NA|NA|15|TRBV14|TRBJ1-4
CASSQVGGTNEKLFF
TGTGCCAGCAGCCAAGTGGGAGGAACTAATGAAAAACTGTTTTTT
>few|NA|15|TRBV19|TRBJ1-5
CASSVSGGLSQPQHF
TGTGCCAGTAGCGTCTCTGGGGGACTTAGTCAGCCCCAGCATTTT
>NA|NA|17|TRBV18|TRBJ1-1
CASSPLGNRVGHTEAFF
TGTGCCAGCTCACCACTAGGAAACAGGGTAGGCCACACTGAAGCTTTCTTT
>NA|TRBD1|13|TRBV29-1|TRBJ1-2
CSVRDRENYGYTF
TGCAGCGTCCGCGACAGGGAGAACTATGGCTACACCTTC
>NA|NA|15|TRBV18|TRBJ1-1
CASSPGIQGNTEAFF
TGTGCCAGCTCACCGGGAATACAGGGTAACACTGAAGCTTTCTTT
>once|TRBD2|18|TRBV6-2/TRBV6-3|TRBJ2-1
CASSFAGLAGGIGNEQFF
TGTGCCAGCAGTTTTGCCGGACTAGCGGGGGGGATCGGGAATGAGCAGTTCTTC
>NA|TRBD1|17|TRBV10-3|TRBJ2-3
CAISESFSGQGTDTQYF
TGTGCCATCAGTGAGTCTTTTTCCGGACAGGGCACAGATACGCAGTATTTT
>few|NA|13|TRBV7-3|TRBJ1-6
CASSLARNSPLHF
TGTGCCAGCAGCCTGGCTAGGAATTCACCCCTCCACTTT
>NA|NA|16|TRBV19|TRBJ1-3
CASSIGQTFSGNTIYF
TGTGCCAGTAGTATCGGACAGACCTTCTCTGGAAACACCATATATTTT
>NA|NA|15|TRBV18|TRBJ1-5
CASSRRGGSNQPQHF
TGTGCCAGCTCACGAAGGGGGGGGAGCAATCAGCCCCAGCATTTT
>NA|TRBD2|18|TRBV7-6|TRBJ2-2
CASSLGTSGGWNTGELFF
TGTGCCAGCAGCTTAGGGACTAGCGGGGGCTGGAACACCGGGGAGCTGTTTTTT
>NA|TRBD2|12|TRBV10-2|TRBJ2-3
CASSSGEDTQYF
TGCGCCAGCTCCAGCGGGGAAGATACGCAGTATTTT
>NA|NA|13|TRBV4-1|TRBJ2-7
CASSQETSYEQYF
TGCGCCAGCAGCCAAGAAACCTCCTACGAGCAGTACTTC
>once|NA|13|TRBV19|TRBJ2-1
CASSIAGITEQFF
TGTGCCAGTAGTATAGCAGGCATAACTGAGCAGTTCTTC
>NA|TRBD1|15|TRBV11-1|TRBJ2-7
CASSPDFGTGREQYF
TGTGCCAGCAGCCCCGATTTCGGGACAGGGAGGGAGCAGTACTTC
>NA|NA|15|TRBV6-2/TRBV6-3|TRBJ2-3
CASTPRRPFTDTQYF
TGTGCCAGCACCCCCCGTCGACCCTTCACAGATACGCAGTATTTT
>NA|NA|16|TRBV4-1|TRBJ2-7
CASSQDKDTFTYEQYF
TGCGCCAGCAGCCAAGATAAGGACACCTTCACCTACGAGCAGTACTTC
>once|NA|14|TRBV5-1|TRBJ2-1
CASSLASGGFEQFF
TGCGCCAGCAGCTTGGCCTCTGGAGGGTTTGAGCAGTTCTTC
>NA|NA|14|TRBV7-2|TRBJ1-1
CASSSAGRVSEAFF
TGTGCCAGCAGCTCCGCCGGCAGGGTCTCTGAAGCTTTCTTT
>NA|NA|18|TRBV3-1/TRBV3-2|TRBJ2-6
CASSQEGRPLSGANVLTF
TGTGCCAGCAGCCAAGAAGGCCGTCCCCTTTCTGGGGCCAACGTCCTGACTTTC
>NA|TRBD1|14|TRBV24-1|TRBJ1-1
CATSTGTGVSVAFF
TGTGCCACCAGTACCGGGACAGGGGTAAGTGTGGCTTTCTTT
>many|NA|13|TRBV5-4|TRBJ1-2
CASSYDSPYGYTF
TGTGCCAGCAGCTACGACAGCCCCTATGGCTACACCTTC
>NA|TRBD2|19|TRBV5-5|TRBJ2-1
CASRATGGTSGSSYNEQFF
TGTGCCAGCAGGGCTACAGGGGGGACTAGCGGGAGCTCCTACAATGAGCAGTTCTTC
>few|TRBD2|14|TRBV20-1|TRBJ2-3
CSASGREGTDTQYF
TGCAGTGCTAGTGGGCGGGAGGGCACAGATACGCAGTATTTT
>few|TRBD1|15|TRBV11-2|TRBJ1-6
CASSLGRGYNSPLHF
TGTGCCAGCAGCTTAGGCAGGGGGTATAATTCACCCCTCCACTTT
>NA|TRBD1|15|TRBV3-1/TRBV3-2|TRBJ1-5
CASSQGTGGSQPQHF
TGTGCCAGCAGCCAGGGGACAGGGGGAAGTCAGCCCCAGCATTTT
>NA|NA|18|TRBV5-1|TRBJ1-2
CASSLRGVVIRRNYGYTF
TGCGCCAGCAGCTTGCGGGGCGTAGTAATTCGCCGGAACTATGGCTACACCTTC
>NA|NA|13|TRBV19|TRBJ2-1
CASTPRWGYEQFF
TGTGCCAGTACTCCAAGGTGGGGATATGAGCAGTTCTTC
>NA|NA|15|TRBV5-6|TRBJ1-6
CASSGSAGVSSPLHF
TGTGCCAGCAGCGGCTCGGCGGGAGTGAGTTCACCCCTCCACTTT
>NA|TRBD1|16|TRBV5-1|TRBJ2-1
CASSRGRDRGSGEQFF
TGCGCCAGCAGCCGGGGTCGGGACAGGGGGTCTGGTGAGCAGTTCTTC
>NA|NA|14|TRBV11-3|TRBJ1-1
CASSWRGLATEAFF
TGTGCCAGCAGCTGGAGAGGGTTGGCCACTGAAGCTTTCTTT
>NA|TRBD2|18|TRBV7-6|TRBJ2-1
CASSSYPRTSGGVNEQFF
TGTGCCAGCAGCTCGTACCCAAGGACTAGCGGGGGGGTGAATGAGCAGTTCTTC
>NA|NA|15|TRBV19|TRBJ1-3
CASSIMVHPGNTIYF
TGTGCCAGTAGTATCATGGTTCATCCTGGAAACACCATATATTTT
>NA|NA|12|TRBV3-1/TRBV3-2|TRBJ2-6
CASSQSPHVLTF
TGTGCCAGCAGCCAATCCCCCCACGTCCTGACTTTC
>NA|NA|10|TRBV21-1|TRBJ1-3
CASSRDMSHF
TGTGCCAGCAGCAGGGACATGTCACATTTT
>NA|TRBD1|16|TRBV19|TRBJ1-2
CASSQTGANVIYGYTF
TGTGCCAGTAGCCAGACAGGGGCGAACGTCATCTATGGCTACACCTTC
>NA|NA|15|TRBV4-3|TRBJ2-7
CASSQDLGRASEQYF
TGCGCCAGCAGCCAAGATCTTGGCAGGGCGTCAGAGCAGTACTTC
>NA|NA|14|TRBV25-1|TRBJ2-6
CASSEPGRANVLTF
TGTGCCAGCAGTGAACCGGGAAGGGCCAACGTCCTGACTTTC
>NA|NA|14|TRBV5-1|TRBJ2-7
CASSLDPSSYEQYF
TGCGCCAGCAGCTTGGATCCTAGCTCCTACGAGCAGTACTTC
>NA|NA|12|TRBV4-1|TRBJ2-5
CASSPSGETQYF
TGCGCCAGCAGCCCGTCAGGAGAGACCCAGTACTTC
>NA|TRBD2|14|TRBV9|TRBJ2-2
CASSVVSGAGELFF
TGTGCCAGCAGCGTGGTTAGCGGGGCCGGGGAGCTGTTTTTT
>NA|NA|17|TRBV5-8|TRBJ2-4
CASSLAGDALAKNIQYF
TGTGCCAGCAGCTTGGCCGGCGACGCCTTGGCCAAAAACATTCAGTACTTC
>NA|NA|12|TRBV11-2|TRBJ2-1
CASSLGWGEQFF
TGTGCCAGCAGCTTAGGGTGGGGTGAGCAGTTCTTC
>NA|TRBD1|17|TRBV3-1/TRBV3-2|TRBJ1-2
CASRGWTGLPTDYGYTF
TGTGCCAGCAGAGGGTGGACAGGGTTACCTACAGACTATGGCTACACCTTC
>NA|NA|16|TRBV4-3|TRBJ1-2
CASSQDEAGGDYGYTF
TGCGCCAGCAGCCAAGATGAGGCAGGCGGAGACTATGGCTACACCTTC
>NA|NA|14|TRBV11-2|TRBJ2-1
CASSVIGTLDEQFF
TGTGCCAGCAGCGTTATAGGGACCTTGGATGAGCAGTTCTTC
>NA|NA|15|TRBV4-3|TRBJ2-2
CASSQDGLSTGELFF
TGCGCCAGCAGCCAAGATGGGTTGTCCACCGGGGAGCTGTTTTTT
>NA|NA|14|TRBV7-3|TRBJ2-7
CASSLYRGADEQYF
TGTGCCAGCAGCTTATACCGGGGGGCAGACGAGCAGTACTTC
>NA|NA|13|TRBV12-5|TRBJ2-1
CASGTISYNEQFF
TGTGCTAGTGGCACTATCAGCTACAATGAGCAGTTCTTC
>NA|NA|14|TRBV2|TRBJ2-1
CASVKGGMNNEQFF
TGTGCCAGCGTGAAGGGGGGGATGAACAATGAGCAGTTCTTC